This is a list of T cell receptor beta chains from one sample in a study of cytomegalovirus exposure and HLA in healthy donors. Assay used: immunoSEQ multiplex PCR; TCRdb lists only in-frame clones, some missing. The data hold around 140,000 clones, with just under 80% observed a single time. Sequences were obtained from PBMCs. The receptors here all came from a woman under 30 in good health and CMV-seronegative. Both conserved end residues are part of each CDR3. D genes are given only for firm matches. Size is omitted from some rows. Given values are once, few, many or a class for expanded clones.

clone size	V gene	D gene	J gene	CDR3 protein	CDR3 DNA
once	TRBV30	TRBD1	TRBJ2-4	CAWSVQGDAFIQYF	TGTGCCTGGAGTGTACAGGGGGACGCCTTTATTCAGTACTTC
once	TRBV6-5	NA	TRBJ1-1	CATRDNMNTEAFF	TGTGCCACCCGGGATAACATGAACACTGAAGCTTTCTTT
NA	TRBV18	NA	TRBJ2-4	CASSALGVAKNIQYF	TGTGCCAGCTCAGCCCTAGGGGTAGCCAAAAACATTCAGTACTTC
NA	TRBV11-2	TRBD1	TRBJ2-7	CASSLRTGYEQYF	TGTGCCAGCAGCTTAAGGACAGGATACGAGCAGTACTTC
NA	TRBV6-6	TRBD2	TRBJ2-1	CASSYPWTSGSNEQFF	TGTGCCAGCAGTTACCCTTGGACTAGCGGGAGTAATGAGCAGTTCTTC
NA	TRBV7-2	TRBD1	TRBJ2-1	CASSSAGTGGKEQFF	TGTGCCAGCAGTTCCGCCGGGACAGGGGGTAAAGAGCAGTTCTTC
NA	TRBV14	NA	TRBJ2-5	CASSPHRETQYF	TGTGCCAGCAGCCCCCACCGGGAGACCCAGTACTTC
NA	TRBV12-5	TRBD1	TRBJ1-1	CASGLAGQGYTEAFF	TGTGCTAGTGGTTTGGCCGGACAGGGCTACACTGAAGCTTTCTTT
NA	TRBV2	NA	TRBJ1-1	CASQTGGRTEAFF	TGTGCCAGCCAAACAGGTGGAAGGACTGAAGCTTTCTTT
NA	TRBV19	NA	TRBJ2-2	CASSIAGTGELFF	TGTGCCAGTAGTATAGCCGGCACCGGGGAGCTGTTTTTT
NA	TRBV27	NA	TRBJ2-2	CASTPTAVAHNTGELFF	TGTGCCAGCACACCCACAGCGGTAGCCCATAACACCGGGGAGCTGTTTTTT
once	TRBV6-1	NA	TRBJ2-5	CASSGTTARGETQYF	TGTGCCAGCAGTGGGACGACGGCTCGGGGAGAGACCCAGTACTTC
NA	TRBV7-8	TRBD1	TRBJ2-2	CASSLPTGRSPGELFF	TGTGCCAGCAGCCTTCCGACAGGGCGATCCCCCGGGGAGCTGTTTTTT
NA	TRBV27	NA	TRBJ2-7	CASSLLGGDGLYEQYF	TGTGCCAGCAGTCTACTTGGCGGGGATGGTCTCTACGAGCAGTACTTC
NA	TRBV5-1	TRBD2	TRBJ2-7	CASSLNSGTSAEQYF	TGCGCCAGCAGCTTAAATAGCGGGACTTCTGCCGAGCAGTACTTC
NA	TRBV2	TRBD1	TRBJ2-1	CASNQGVSYNEQFF	TGTGCCAGCAACCAGGGGGTCTCGTACAATGAGCAGTTCTTC
NA	TRBV5-1	NA	TRBJ1-1	CASSPRGRLDTEAFF	TGCGCCAGCAGCCCGAGAGGGAGGTTGGACACTGAAGCTTTCTTT
once	TRBV2	NA	TRBJ2-2	CASRQWGEGAGELFF	TGTGCCAGCAGACAATGGGGAGAAGGCGCCGGGGAGCTGTTTTTT
NA	TRBV29-1	TRBD2	TRBJ2-3	CSVESSGFAAPDTQYF	TGCAGCGTTGAGTCTAGCGGCTTTGCGGCCCCAGATACGCAGTATTTT
once	TRBV19	TRBD1	TRBJ1-5	CASKGQISRSIGQPQHF	TGTGCCAGTAAGGGACAGATATCCCGCTCGATTGGTCAGCCCCAGCATTTT
few	TRBV5-4	NA	TRBJ1-1	CASSLPGRRGNTEAFF	TGTGCCAGCAGCTTGCCAGGGAGGCGAGGGAACACTGAAGCTTTCTTT
few	TRBV9	NA	TRBJ2-5	CASSDRTLKETQYF	TGTGCCAGCAGCGACAGAACCCTGAAAGAGACCCAGTACTTC
many	TRBV4-1	NA	TRBJ1-5	CASRYRGANQPQHF	TGCGCCAGCAGATACCGGGGAGCCAATCAGCCCCAGCATTTT
NA	TRBV19	NA	TRBJ2-5	CASSSGEETQYF	TGTGCCAGTAGTTCAGGGGAAGAGACCCAGTACTTC
few	TRBV10-3	TRBD1	TRBJ1-1	CAISGEQGPNTEAFF	TGTGCCATCAGTGGCGAACAGGGGCCGAACACTGAAGCTTTCTTT
NA	TRBV29-1	NA	TRBJ2-7	CSVVGRGSYEQYF	TGCAGCGTTGTAGGAAGGGGCTCCTACGAGCAGTACTTC
NA	TRBV6-1	NA	TRBJ2-2	CASSPIQSGSQLFF	TGTGCCAGCAGTCCCATACAATCAGGGTCCCAGCTGTTTTTT
NA	TRBV14	TRBD1	TRBJ1-2	CASSQDTGGRRFYGYTF	TGTGCCAGCAGCCAAGATACAGGGGGCCGACGATTCTATGGCTACACCTTC
few	TRBV6-6	TRBD1	TRBJ1-1	CASLFSDRVNTEAFF	TGTGCCAGCCTCTTTTCTGACAGGGTGAACACTGAAGCTTTCTTT
NA	TRBV30	TRBD1	TRBJ1-3	CAWSVPGTGPSGNTIYF	TGTGCCTGGAGTGTACCCGGGACAGGCCCCTCTGGAAACACCATATATTTT
NA	TRBV6-5	NA	TRBJ1-1	CASSSGVRTEAFF	TGTGCCAGCAGTTCAGGGGTAAGAACTGAAGCTTTCTTT
NA	TRBV7-9	TRBD2	TRBJ2-5	CASSTGTSGSETQYF	TGTGCCAGCAGCACTGGGACTAGCGGGAGTGAGACCCAGTACTTC
NA	TRBV7-9	TRBD2	TRBJ2-3	CAFRGETGAGEGTDTQYF	TGTGCCTTCCGGGGGGAAACGGGAGCGGGAGAGGGAACAGATACGCAGTATTTT
few	TRBV9	NA	TRBJ1-3	CASSVGVGNTIYF	TGTGCCAGCAGCGTCGGGGTCGGAAACACCATATATTTT
NA	TRBV25-1	TRBD1	TRBJ2-7	CATIRDSSSSYEQYF	TGTGCCACCATTCGGGACAGCTCGAGCTCCTACGAGCAGTACTTC
once	TRBV29-1	NA	TRBJ2-1	CSVEGGGVDNEQFF	TGCAGCGTTGAAGGAGGCGGGGTAGACAATGAGCAGTTCTTC
NA	TRBV27	NA	TRBJ1-5	CASSLRPPGGSNQPQHF	TGTGCCAGCAGTTTACGGCCCCCAGGAGGAAGCAATCAGCCCCAGCATTTT
NA	TRBV14	NA	TRBJ2-7	CASSQTRVSSYEQYF	TGTGCCAGCAGCCAAACACGGGTTAGCTCCTACGAGCAGTACTTC
NA	TRBV29-1	NA	TRBJ1-1	CSVLTGNEAFF	TGCAGCGTACTTACAGGGAATGAAGCTTTCTTT